This T cell receptor beta chain was sequenced during a study of PD-1 blockade in classical Hodgkin lymphoma (TCRdb year 2020). As for the study more broadly: Nivolumab dosing was 3 mg/kg intravenously every 2 weeks, continuing until either disease progression or unacceptable toxicity. The study used CyTOF and TCR beta sequencing to define a peripheral blood immune signature of response to PD-1 blockade in classical Hodgkin lymphoma. Study-wide findings and limitations: Newly diagnosed patients were reported to have lower baseline TCR diversity than healthy donors, and relapsed/refractory patients were reported to have lower baseline TCR diversity still. The study covered only a single clinical trial cohort, and the causes of the repertoire differences, possibly disease activity or prior therapy, were still not defined. Lower diversity was seen in patients whose nivolumab began less than 1 year after ASCT, and these patients were left out of later analyses so that immune reconstitution would not confound the results. By C4D1, a significant rise was seen in CD4+ TCR diversity but not in CD8+ TCR diversity (p=0.0027 vs p=0.16), and the rise was most apparent among complete responders (p=0.02). Among trial patients, those achieving complete response had baseline diversity similar to that of newly diagnosed patients, while diversity was significantly lower in partial responders and progressors.

Genomic DNA was isolated using the Qiagen DNeasy kit from unsorted PBMCs as well as from negatively selected CD4+ and CD8+ fractions. TCR beta CDR3 regions were amplified by immunoSEQ multiplex PCR using primers annealing to V and J segments. A synthetic immune receptor repertoire was used to minimize amplification bias, and any remaining bias was removed computationally after sequencing. As for the authors' bioinformatics: Repertoire diversity was quantified as the Shannon entropy index using custom Python scripts. The unsorted, CD4+ and CD8+ repertoires were each analyzed separately, with the exception of combined analyses, where CD4+ and CD8+ sequences were merged in silico. A clone counted as expanded when the clone's frequency after treatment rose at least 2-fold relative to C1D1, and clones undetected at baseline were given a pseudocount of 0.5. Singleton clones were defined as clones with 0 or 1 copy at C1D1, and non-singleton clones were defined as clones with 2 or more copies. Clones expanded in unsorted samples were annotated as CD4+, CD8+ or unknown by matching protein sequences in sorted samples from the same patient. Wilcoxon tests were applied to paired samples to test diversity changes from C1D1 to C4D1. TCRdb's version of the immuneACCESS table is confined to in-frame rearrangements and falls short of the full clone set. An unresolved V gene accounts for under half of the shortfall where checked; the remainder is of unknown origin. V, J and clone size are those of that table, while D and trimming were read from the DNA. This sample lists 13,000 or so clones; 75% to 90% were detected once. Together, the top ten hold roughly 25% of the sample.

CDR1 and CDR2 were assigned from the germline V gene as MNHEY and SVGAGI. Inclusive of the bounding cysteine and phenylalanine, the CDR3 is 15 residues long. Kept here is only the CDR3 DNA, which spans 45 bases and is read in frame from base 1. V sheds 3 bases and J sheds 0 bases, leaving 10 bases between their ends. The time point label, read with the paper, signifies: cycle 1 day 1 (C1D1), immediately before nivolumab initiation. Every trial patient had relapsed after autologous stem cell transplantation, and cohorts A, B and C differed in prior brentuximab vedotin exposure. A total of around 60 patients with relapsed/refractory classical Hodgkin lymphoma made up the trial cohort, and each patient's best overall response was complete response, partial response or progressive disease. Trial patients were treated with single-agent nivolumab in the multi-cohort phase II CheckMate 205 trial. An independent review committee assessed best overall response using the 2007 International Working Group response criteria. Trial PBMCs were collected immediately before nivolumab initiation (C1D1) and during therapy at cycle 2 day 1 and cycle 4 day 1. After peripheral blood was drawn into 8 mL Vacutainer Cell Preparation Tubes, PBMCs were isolated by centrifugation and then cryopreserved.

This clone is medium-sized (0.01 to 0.1%) in its sample. Its antigen is unknown. No clone much larger than this one lies a single base away; base qualities are absent. Sequenced material: peripheral blood mononuclear cells (PBMCs), taken at baseline. This clonotype originated in a human donor with classical Hodgkin lymphoma. The chain employs TRBV6-5 and TRBJ2-3; no confident D gene assignment can be made. The CDR3 protein: CASSYLGPSTDTQYF. The nucleotides are TGTGCCAGCAGTTATCTCGGGCCAAGCACAGATACGCAGTATTTT.